What follows are 17 T cell receptor beta chains derived from one specimen sequenced in a study of blood T cell repertoires in COVID-19. Profiled with immunoSEQ multiplex PCR; TCRdb holds only in-frame clones, not every one. The sample lists some 15,000 clones; less than 90% were seen once. Sequencing was performed on peripheral blood. The source is a woman in her seventies in a cohort sampled during active or convalescent COVID-19.

V usage is TRBV4-3 and J usage is TRBJ2-1; a weak D match, TRBD2 (5 bases). The CDR3 is 15 amino acids. V was clipped by 0 bases and J by 7 bases, with 13 bases between them. CDR1 and CDR2 from the germline V gene are LGHNA and YSLEER. CDR3 region: CASSQDHGEWNEQFF. CDR3 coding DNA: TGCGCCAGCAGCCAAGACCACGGGGAGTGGAATGAGCAGTTCTTC.

This rearrangement joins TRBV7-9 to TRBJ2-3; 8 positions match TRBD1. From germline, CDR1 is SEHNR and CDR2 FQNEAQ (reference sequence). V shed 7 bases, J shed 0 bases, and the junction held 3 bases outside the gene matches. The CDR3 runs to 14 residues. CDR3 in amino acids: CASTRQGSTDTQYF. In nucleotides, the CDR3 is TGTGCCAGCACCCGACAGGGGAGCACAGATACGCAGTATTTT.

J is TRBJ1-4 and V is TRBV28; weak D call: TRBD1 (6 bases). V was shortened by 6 bases and J by 2 bases, with 10 bases between the two germline ends. The CDR3 is made up of 14 amino acids. The V gene's germline CDR1 is MDHEN and CDR2 SYDVKM. This CDR3 reads CASSLTGTNEKLFF. In DNA, the CDR3 is TGTGCCAGCAGCTTAACAGGGACTAATGAAAAACTGTTTTTT.

The V and J genes are TRBV19 and TRBJ1-1; D gene ambiguous. CDR3 length: 16 residues. The V end lost 4 bases, the J end lost 5 bases, and 20 bases lay between the germline ends. Germline CDR1 reads LNHDA; CDR2 reads SQIVND (reference sequence). CDR3 region: CASSSRPWGGRTEAFF. CDR3 in DNA: TGTGCCAGTAGTAGCCGCCCTTGGGGAGGGCGGACTGAAGCTTTCTTT.

V usage is TRBV4-1 and J usage is TRBJ2-1, with a possible D match to TRBD2 (5 bases). Germline lookup yields CDR1 MGHRA and CDR2 YSYEKL. V was pared by 1 base and J by 2 bases, with 12 bases between. CDR3 length: 16 amino acids. Here the CDR3 DNA reads TGCGCCAGCAGCCAAGTGGACTTGCTAACCTACAATGAGCAGTTCTTC. Amino acids: CASSQVDLLTYNEQFF.

V and J are TRBV2 and TRBJ2-3; D unresolved. V dropped 8 bases and J dropped 0 bases, with 12 bases sitting between them. The CDR3 is made up of 14 amino acids. Germline CDR1 reads SNHLY; CDR2 reads FYNNEI. The CDR3, as DNA: TGTGCCAGCGGGCAGCATACTAGCACAGATACGCAGTATTTT. Translating it yields CASGQHTSTDTQYF.

The chain has TRBV27 and TRBJ2-3, with TRBD1 identical over 9 bases. V lost 3 bases and J lost 6; bases outside the gene matches: 7. CDR3 size: 15 residues. Germline CDR1 MNHEY, CDR2 SMNVEV (reference sequence). CDR3 nucleotides: TGTGCCAGCAGTTTTGGGACAGGGAAAGCGGATACGCAGTATTTT. This encodes CASSFGTGKADTQYF.

This chain uses TRBV18 with TRBJ2-3; TRBD2 might be the D (5 bases). Trimming took 3 bases from V and 0 from J, leaving 10 bases between them. Looked up from germline, CDR1 is KGHSH and CDR2 is LQKENI. The CDR3 length is 15 residues. For the CDR3, the DNA is TGTGCCAGCTCACCCCAATGGACTAGCACAGATACGCAGTATTTT. Amino acid sequence: CASSPQWTSTDTQYF.

The chain employs TRBV3-1 (or the pseudogene TRBV3-2) and TRBJ2-7; no definite D call. This CDR3 has 13 amino acids. Germline assignment: CDR1 LGHDT and CDR2 YNNKEL (reference sequence). The V end lost 3 bases, the J end lost 3 bases, and 9 bases lay between the germline ends. In nucleotides, the CDR3 is TGTGCCAGCAGCCAGAACAGCCTCTACGAGCAGTACTTC. Its protein is CASSQNSLYEQYF.

The CDR3 bases are TGTGCCAGCACCCCGCCGGGGGTCAATGAGCAGTTCTTC. This sequence encodes CASTPPGVNEQFF. The chain joins TRBV5-4 to TRBJ2-1; possibly TRBD2 for D (6 bases). Germline V lookup: CDR1 SGHNT, CDR2 YYREEE (reference sequence). The ends were cut back, 6 bases at V and 6 bases at J, with 13 bases in the middle. There are 13 residues in the CDR3.

The rearrangement joins TRBV24-1 to TRBJ2-3; a weak D match, TRBD2 (5 bases). This CDR3 comprises 18 residues. Germline CDR1 is KGHDR and CDR2 is SFDVKD. Trimming took off 3 bases at V and 1 base at J, with 19 bases between the two ends. The CDR3 here is CATSDPSARGSRTDTQYF. In nucleotides, the CDR3 is TGTGCCACCAGTGATCCCTCCGCCCGGGGATCTCGCACAGATACGCAGTATTTT.

The gene calls are TRBV6-6 and TRBJ2-5; TRBD2 agrees at 11 bases. CDR3 size: 15 residues. CDR1 is MNHNY, CDR2 SVGAGI, per germline (reference sequence). With 2 bases clipped from V and 5 bases from J, the junction kept 4 bases outside the gene matches. The CDR3 nucleotides read TGTGCCAGCAGTTACCCGACTAGCGGGGTTGAGACCCAGTACTTC. As protein: CASSYPTSGVETQYF.

The rearrangement joins TRBV7-6 to TRBJ1-2, with 9 bases matching TRBD1. Per the germline V gene, CDR1 is SGHVS and CDR2 is FNYEAQ. This CDR3 spans 14 amino acids. J gave up 8 bases and V 5 bases, and 9 bases lay outside the gene matches. The CDR3 protein is CASSLQQGAEGYTF. Here the CDR3 DNA reads TGTGCCAGCAGCCTACAACAGGGGGCGGAAGGCTACACCTTC. Filled out from reference TRBV7-6 and TRBJ1-2, the complete variable domain reads GAGVSQSPRYKVTKRGQDVALRCDPISGHVSLYWYRQALGQGPEFLTYFNYEAQQDKSGLPNDRFSAERPEGSISTLTIQRTEQRDSAMYRCASSLQQGAEGYTFGSGTRLTVV.

This chain connects TRBV15 to TRBJ1-2; D is uncertain. The CDR3 has 18 amino acids. V lost 1 base and J 0 bases, leaving 18 bases between the germline ends. The germline V gene has CDR1 LNHNV and CDR2 YYDKDF (reference sequence). CDR3 region: CATSRGIGREATNYGYTF. The CDR3, as DNA: TGTGCCACCAGCAGAGGAATAGGCCGGGAAGCGACTAACTATGGCTACACCTTC.

The genes are TRBV6-5 and TRBJ1-4; D perhaps matches TRBD1 (5 bases). Germline V gene data show CDR1 as MNHEY and CDR2 as SVGAGI. Trimming removed 4 bases at V and 8 bases at J, with 14 bases between. The CDR3 is made up of 14 amino acids. The CDR3 sequence: CASSLGRGGEKLFF. CDR3 nucleotides: TGTGCCAGCAGTTTGGGACGGGGAGGAGAAAAACTGTTTTTT.

The chain couples TRBV30 to TRBJ2-7; tentative D call: TRBD2 (6 bases). Trimming took 4 bases from V and 1 from J, leaving 17 bases between them. CDR3 length: 15 residues. CDR1 is GTSNPN, CDR2 SVGIG, per germline (reference sequence). The CDR3 sequence is CAWKPGGLISYEQYF. CDR3 sequence (DNA): TGTGCCTGGAAGCCCGGGGGTCTTATTTCCTACGAGCAGTACTTC.

The V gene is TRBV5-1, the J gene TRBJ1-4, with TRBD1 matching 7 bases. The CDR3 length is 15 residues. From germline, CDR1 is SGHRS and CDR2 YFSETQ. The V and J ends lost 3 bases and 3 bases, in that order; junction bases with no gene match: 5. Written as DNA, the CDR3 is TGCGCCAGCAGCTCAGGGACAGCTCCTAATGAAAAACTGTTTTTT. Residues: CASSSGTAPNEKLFF.